This is a list of T cell receptor beta chains from one sample in a study of blood T cell repertoires in COVID-19. Assay: immunoSEQ multiplex PCR; the TCRdb copy retains only in-frame clones and omits some. The sample carries roughly 220,000 clones, 80% to 90% recorded once. Sequencing used peripheral blood. The receptors stem from a man over 45 who had recovered from COVID-19. Each CDR3 is given with its conserved first and last residue. Each record gives: CDR3 protein, CDR3 DNA, CDR3 length, D gene, V gene, clone size, J gene. A D gene is named only where the DNA matches it firmly. Some rows mark clone size as missing; the rest say once, few, many or name a class of expanded clone.

CDR3 protein: CASSLDRFQEQYF
CDR3 DNA: TGTGCCAGCTCACTTGACAGGTTTCAGGAGCAGTACTTC
CDR3 length: 13
D gene: -
V gene: TRBV18
clone size: -
J gene: TRBJ2-7

CDR3 protein: CASSPQFLAGANTGELFF
CDR3 DNA: TGTGCCAGCTCACCACAGTTCCTAGCGGGAGCTAACACCGGGGAGCTGTTTTTT
CDR3 length: 18
D gene: TRBD2
V gene: TRBV18
clone size: once
J gene: TRBJ2-2

CDR3 protein: CATSRDLGVEQYF
CDR3 DNA: TGTGCCACCAGCAGAGATCTAGGAGTCGAGCAGTACTTC
CDR3 length: 13
D gene: -
V gene: TRBV15
clone size: -
J gene: TRBJ2-7

CDR3 protein: CASSNAQPYGYTF
CDR3 DNA: TGTGCCAGTAGTAACGCACAGCCCTATGGCTACACCTTC
CDR3 length: 13
D gene: -
V gene: TRBV19
clone size: -
J gene: TRBJ1-2

CDR3 protein: CASSQITPGTGAQPQHF
CDR3 DNA: TGTGCCAGCAGCCAAATAACCCCCGGGACAGGGGCTCAGCCCCAGCATTTT
CDR3 length: 17
D gene: TRBD1
V gene: TRBV4-2
clone size: -
J gene: TRBJ1-5

CDR3 protein: CASSVVSGRQVNEQFF
CDR3 DNA: TGTGCCAGCAGCGTTGTAAGCGGGAGGCAGGTAAATGAGCAGTTCTTC
CDR3 length: 16
D gene: TRBD2
V gene: TRBV9
clone size: -
J gene: TRBJ2-1

CDR3 protein: CSASRLAQETQYF
CDR3 DNA: TGCAGTGCTAGTCGACTAGCCCAAGAGACCCAGTACTTC
CDR3 length: 13
D gene: TRBD2
V gene: TRBV20-1
clone size: -
J gene: TRBJ2-5

CDR3 protein: CATSRADRERQPQHF
CDR3 DNA: TGTGCCACCAGCAGAGCGGACAGGGAAAGACAGCCCCAGCATTTT
CDR3 length: 15
D gene: TRBD1
V gene: TRBV15
clone size: -
J gene: TRBJ1-5

CDR3 protein: CASSRGGDEKLFF
CDR3 DNA: TGTGCCAGCAGTCGCGGGGGGGATGAAAAACTGTTTTTT
CDR3 length: 13
D gene: -
V gene: TRBV5-5
clone size: -
J gene: TRBJ1-4

CDR3 protein: CASSLEASGEQYF
CDR3 DNA: TGTGCCAGCAGCTTAGAGGCCTCGGGAGAGCAGTACTTC
CDR3 length: 13
D gene: -
V gene: TRBV11-2
clone size: -
J gene: TRBJ2-7

CDR3 protein: CASSSGQSSGNEQFF
CDR3 DNA: TGCGCCAGCAGCTCGGGACAGTCTTCAGGGAATGAGCAGTTCTTC
CDR3 length: 15
D gene: TRBD1
V gene: TRBV5-1
clone size: -
J gene: TRBJ2-1

CDR3 protein: CASSSLAVGMDEQFF
CDR3 DNA: TGTGCCAGCTCATCTCTAGCGGTCGGTATGGATGAGCAGTTCTTC
CDR3 length: 15
D gene: TRBD2
V gene: TRBV18
clone size: -
J gene: TRBJ2-1

CDR3 protein: CASSLDADWEQFF
CDR3 DNA: TGCGCCAGCAGCTTGGACGCCGACTGGGAGCAGTTCTTC
CDR3 length: 13
D gene: -
V gene: TRBV5-1
clone size: -
J gene: TRBJ2-1

CDR3 protein: CASSESGTSYNEQFF
CDR3 DNA: TGTGCCAGCAGTGAAAGTGGGACTTCCTACAATGAGCAGTTCTTC
CDR3 length: 15
D gene: -
V gene: TRBV2
clone size: few
J gene: TRBJ2-1

CDR3 protein: CASTTSGYNEQFF
CDR3 DNA: TGTGCCAGTACGACTAGCGGATACAATGAGCAGTTCTTC
CDR3 length: 13
D gene: TRBD2
V gene: TRBV19
clone size: -
J gene: TRBJ2-1

CDR3 protein: CASSFRLAGGPGETQYF
CDR3 DNA: TGTGCCAGCAGCTTTAGACTAGCGGGAGGGCCCGGGGAGACCCAGTACTTC
CDR3 length: 17
D gene: TRBD2
V gene: TRBV5-4
clone size: -
J gene: TRBJ2-5